The present entry profiles one T cell receptor beta chain with its context. Its antigen target is currently unknown. Per-nucleotide qualities are absent, and no much larger clonotype sits a single base away. The sample has other DNA sequences that encode this CDR3 too. The cohort was made up of hundreds of healthy bone marrow donors. At the time of sampling, every cohort member was nominally healthy, though immune exposures that went unrecorded were likely present. The donor was CMV seronegative and was included in the group of under 450 seronegative cohort members. Every donor gave a peripheral blood sample, and the peripheral blood mononuclear cells from that sample were used for TCR beta sequencing. The Qiagen DNeasy Blood Extraction Kit was used to extract genomic DNA from the blood cell samples. The entry originates in a study of cytomegalovirus exposure and HLA in healthy donors listed by TCRdb under 2017. Regarding the complete study: An earlier analysis of roughly 500 of the donors reported about 260 Gb of sequence data and 95 million to 140 million unique TCR beta sequences obtained from about 179 million T cells. Roughly 300 gigabases of sequencing data and around 88 million unique TCR sequences made up an early release that covered under 750 HLA-typed donors. Of the approximately 400 genotyped donors, approximately 80% fell in the genetic ancestry cluster associated with self-reported Caucasian donors. The study aimed to test whether cataloging public T cell receptors could reveal signatures of past pathogen exposure. The study used immunosequencing to profile the T cell repertoires of several hundred subjects and linked those repertoires to cytomegalovirus serostatus. In addition to the first cohort of around 670 subjects, a separate validation cohort of approximately 130 different subjects was used. The study combined high-throughput TCR immunosequencing, statistical association of individual TCRs with disease status, and machine learning to predict cytomegalovirus infection status. To study patterns of TCR occurrence, a later analysis re-analyzed previously published TCR beta repertoires from hundreds of donors and added high-resolution HLA genotyping. Rather than using new phenotypic data, the later analysis identified candidate immune exposures from TCR beta sequences and from how often those sequences occurred across donors. An earlier analysis of 587 of the donors applied high-throughput TCR beta sequencing to assess whether each TCR beta V gene segment acted as functional or pseudogenic. Donor age, sex, ethnicity and CMV serostatus were compiled together with the repertoire data. In a later genetic analysis, genome-wide SNP genotypes for 398 of the 666 donors were used, and that subset was treated as a discovery cohort. All discovery cohort repertoires had been generated on a single sequencing platform. HLA typing covered class I and class II loci at four-digit resolution. The number of donors typed differed by locus, with about 629-640 for A, B, C, DRB1 and DQB1, roughly 520 for DQA1, 600 to 610 for DPA1, and over 400 for DPB1. Because of strong linkage in the cohort, roughly 5 DR-DQ haplotypes were treated as single units for association and clustering. Among some 400 genotyped donors of the cohort, an average of approximately 230,000 unique TCR beta nucleotide sequences were sequenced per donor, roughly a sixth of them non-productive. Study-wide conclusions, independent of this receptor: In a later analysis, 16,951 TCR beta sequences were associated with specific HLA alleles at a false discovery rate of 0.05. Cytomegalovirus status was reported to be diagnosed by the classifier with high specificity and sensitivity in both the original and validation cohorts. A group of highly shared sequence variants was considered likely to be a technical artifact of the sequencing pipeline. In a later genetic analysis, fewer N-insertions in productive TCRs were reported among donors in an Asian-associated ancestry cluster than the roughly 700-donor mean. Strong co-occurrence of HLA alleles, especially DR and DQ, made assigning TCR associations to individual alleles difficult. Because the 87-base-pair reads could not distinguish some IMGT-functional V segments, including TRBV6-2 and TRBV6-3, those segments were excluded. According to the authors, the approach could potentially be generalized to other disease states and immunological phenotypes. Compared with equally common non-associated chains, HLA-associated TCR beta chains in a later analysis were more clonally expanded and had lower generation probabilities. In vitro tests confirmed that a few of the cytomegalovirus-associated TCR beta chains recognize cytomegalovirus antigens. While some public TCRs were present in many individuals, most TCR sequences turned up only very rarely across donors. A further reported finding was that TCR beta sequences accurately predicted the HLA-A and HLA-B alleles for most subjects in the first cohort. Only TCR beta chains were sequenced in this cohort, and the absence of alpha or paired-chain data limited detectable features. A later genetic analysis associated a missense DCLRE1C variant with V-gene and J-gene trimming of TCR beta chains, and an independent cohort replicated the association. In the study, roughly 160 TCR beta chains were listed as associated with cytomegalovirus. A later analysis found that most CMV-associated TCR beta chains appeared HLA-restricted, with HLA associations seemingly driven largely by CMV exposure. Presence/absence analyses assumed roughly uniform sequencing depth across donors, an assumption that may not hold. In a later analysis, TCR association rates were found to vary across HLA loci, with the most associated TCRs seen for DRB1 alleles and the fewest for HLA-C alleles. Correlated functional status among segregating V segments might reflect linkage disequilibrium, but an unknown experimental factor could not be ruled out. An earlier analysis of approximately 600 of the donors showed that most TCR beta V segments appeared in productive rearrangements either about 90% or about 30% of the time, which broadly matched IMGT annotations. Because some donors lacked HLA typing at each locus, the association tests relied only on the typed subset. Because counts were too low, about 15 rarely observed V segments, including chromosome 9 orphons, were left out of the earlier analysis of a few hundred of the donors. In a later analysis, several top co-occurrence clusters were reported to appear linked to parvovirus B19, influenza, CMV and Epstein-Barr virus. The only immune exposure information available for the cohort was CMV serostatus.

Library prep was done by the immunoSEQ multiplex PCR assay. For the multiplex PCR, a mixture combining 60 forward primers for TCR Vbeta segments and 13 reverse primers for TCR Jbeta segments was used. Amplification of the CDR3 region of rearranged TCR beta genes was performed with a multiplex PCR assay on genomic DNA. The amplified TCR beta libraries were sequenced on the Illumina HiSeq System as 87-base-pair reads. In the authors' own workflow: A later analysis counted some 80 million unique TCR beta chains across the 666 repertoires, and 9 million to 14 million of these chains were shared by at least two donors. To remove PCR and sequencing errors, raw reads were error-corrected and collapsed into unique sequences using a nearest-neighbor algorithm that merged closely related sequences. To assign V, D and J gene segments, CDR3 sequences were aligned to IMGT reference sequences. Each retained sequence needed at least a six-nucleotide match to both a V gene segment and a J gene segment. A rearrangement counted as productive if the CDR3 had no stop codons and remained in frame with V and J, and every other rearrangement counted as non-productive. Following IMGT convention, CDR3 was defined as the stretch from the second conserved V-encoded cysteine up to the conserved J-encoded phenylalanine. In an earlier analysis of around 640 of the donors, sequences lacking an unambiguous match to a single V gene segment were excluded. An earlier analysis of 550 to 650 of the donors classified V segments as functional when productive rearrangements were above 56.7% and as segregating when the standard deviation between donors was above 5%. A statistical classification framework was developed to diagnose cytomegalovirus status using the catalog of TCR beta chain sequences. V and J gene assignment, in a later analysis, came from comparing TCR nucleotide sequences with IMGT/GENE-DB human TR gene sequences. In a later analysis, CDR3 sequences and most-parsimonious VDJ recombination scenarios were assigned using the TCRdist pipeline. In a later analysis, every TCR beta chain was defined by the combination of its CDR3 amino acid sequence and its V-gene family, and reads without a unique V-gene family were dropped. To address suspected cross-contamination and a sequencing artifact, a later analysis removed 592 highly shared, low-generation-probability nucleotide sequences. In a later analysis, a clonal expansion index was calculated for each public chain from normalized within-repertoire ranks of inferred template counts. Generation probabilities in a later analysis came from a VDJ recombination model fitted to out-of-frame rearrangements, and those results were checked against IGoR. In a later analysis, TCR-TCR, TCR-HLA and TCR-CMV co-occurrence was scored with hypergeometric tests, and a repertoire-size bias correction was applied to TCR pairs. False discovery rates were estimated in a later analysis by permuting HLA or CMV assignments 20 times. In a later analysis, co-occurring TCRs were grouped with DBSCAN, and TCRdist sequence similarity was added when clustering was performed within HLA-allele-positive subsets. Repertoires with fewer than 30,000 or more than 120,000 public chains, plus five repertoires with anomalous nucleotide sharing, were excluded from co-occurrence clustering. In TCRdb, the immuneACCESS table is reduced to in-frame sequences with V and J assigned. These tables do not hold every clone; where another copy was compared, an unresolved V gene accounts for under half, and the others remain unexplained. V and J calls and clone size are those listed in that table; D and trimming were worked out from the DNA. Counted in this sample were 120,000 to 150,000 clones; roughly three quarters of them appeared once. Approximately 0.9% of the sample lies in the top ten.

Taken from cysteine to phenylalanine, the CDR3 has 13 residues. Kept here is only the CDR3 DNA, which spans 39 bases and is read in frame from base 1. From the germline V gene (reference sequence), CDR1 is LNHDA and CDR2 is SQIVND. Relative to germline, V is 1 base shorter and J is 10 bases shorter, with 11 bases between their ends. The sequence derives from a young man in good health and CMV-seronegative. The sequence links TRBV19 to TRBJ2-1, with no reliable assignment of the D segment. The sequenced material came from PBMCs. The sequenced DNA: TGTGCCAGTAGTATAGGCGGAGCGCGCGAGCAGTTCTTC. It codes for CASSIGGAREQFF. Full variable domain (CDR3 extended with the reference TRBV19 and TRBJ2-1 proteins): DGGITQSPKYLFRKEGQNVTLSCEQNLNHDAMYWYRQDPGQGLRLIYYSQIVNDFQKGDIAEGYSVSREKKESFPLTVTSAQKNPTAFYLCASSIGGAREQFFGPGTRLTVL.